The present T cell receptor (beta chain) was sequenced within a study of CD8 T cells in Susac syndrome. Random hexamers primed reverse transcription of about 0.5 to 1 ug RNA. TCRdb passed the immunoSEQ multiplex PCR reads through MiXCR, listing each CDR3 protein once. Among around 300,000 distinct CDR3 sequences listed, over 75% were seen once. Per the germline V gene, CDR1 is SEHNR and CDR2 is FQNEAQ (reference sequence). CDR3 length: 11 amino acids. Sequencing of TCR beta was undertaken in CD8+ and CD4+ T cells derived from blood. The sequence was collected from a human donor with multiple sclerosis. Source material: CD8+ T cells from PBMCs. The chain couples TRBV7-9 to TRBJ1-2; weak D call: TRBD1 (6 bases). The CDR3 DNA reads as TGTGTCGGGGGGCTTGGCTATGGCTACACCTTC. This sequence encodes CVGGLGYGYTF.